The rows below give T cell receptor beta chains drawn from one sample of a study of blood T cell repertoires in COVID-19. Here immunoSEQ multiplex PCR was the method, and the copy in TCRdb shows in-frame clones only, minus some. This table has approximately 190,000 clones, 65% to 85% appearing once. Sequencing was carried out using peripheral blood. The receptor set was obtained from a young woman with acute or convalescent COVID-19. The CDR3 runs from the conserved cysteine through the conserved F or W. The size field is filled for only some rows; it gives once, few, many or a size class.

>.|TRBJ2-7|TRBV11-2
CASSLPVQTSGAYEQYF
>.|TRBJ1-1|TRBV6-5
CASSYSPPQAAFF
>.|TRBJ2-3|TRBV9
CASSVMGGGTDTQYF
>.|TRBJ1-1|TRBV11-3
CASSARVWGNTEAFF
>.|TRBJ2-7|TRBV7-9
CASSNALGAFLYEQYF
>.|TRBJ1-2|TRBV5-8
CASSLITGPYGYTF
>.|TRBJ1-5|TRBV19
CASYKTGGFQPQHF
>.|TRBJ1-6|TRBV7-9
CASSLPGQESSPLHF
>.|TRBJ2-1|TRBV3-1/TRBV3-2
CASSQDGGSYNEQFF
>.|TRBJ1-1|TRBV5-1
CASSLMVGRGNTEAFF
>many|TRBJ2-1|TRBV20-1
CSARADSEQFF